One sample yielded the 14 T cell receptor beta chains listed below, sequenced in a study of OX40 agonist ivuxolimab in advanced cancers. Sequencing was performed with immunoSEQ multiplex PCR; in TCRdb, only in-frame clones are kept and a portion is missing. Of about 46,000 clones detected, 70% to 80% appear once; the ten largest clones hold 2.6%. Sequencing used CD4+ or CD8+ T cells sorted from blood, obtained in a trial of the OX40 agonist ivuxolimab. The source is an adult with an advanced solid tumor such as melanoma, head and neck, liver or kidney cancer.

The rearrangement links TRBV19 to TRBJ2-1, with a weak D call TRBD2 (5 bases). The V and J ends lost 6 bases and 10 bases respectively, with 22 bases between them. Germline V gene lookup returns CDR1 LNHDA and CDR2 SQIVND (reference sequence). The CDR3 has 15 amino acids. This CDR3 reads CASRLGNDGVREQFF. The DNA for the CDR3 is TGTGCCAGTAGACTGGGGAATGACGGGGTAAGAGAGCAGTTCTTC.

This sequence joins TRBV6-1 and TRBJ2-5; 7 bases are a match to TRBD2. Germline V lookup: CDR1 MNHNS, CDR2 SASEGT. The V and J ends lost 6 bases and 7 bases, in that order; junction bases with no gene match: 14. CDR3 size: 15 residues. The DNA for the CDR3 is TGTGCCAGCAGCAACTCGGGAGGAACCCTAAGGACCCAGTACTTC. Protein product: CASSNSGGTLRTQYF.

The gene calls are TRBV18 and TRBJ2-2; TRBD1 matches at 12 bases. Germline CDR1 KGHSH, CDR2 LQKENI. With V trimmed by 3 bases and J by 4 bases, 0 bases remained unmatched. The CDR3 covers 15 residues. The CDR3 sequence: CASSPGQGATGELFF. The CDR3 DNA reads TGTGCCAGCTCACCGGGACAGGGGGCCACCGGGGAGCTGTTTTTT.

V gene TRBV6-6 combines with J gene TRBJ1-3, with TRBD1 as a possible D gene (5 bases). CDR1 MNHNY and CDR2 SVGAGI come from the germline V gene (reference sequence). The CDR3 totals 16 residues. V was shortened by 0 bases and J by 0 bases, with 9 bases between the two germline ends. The CDR3 here is CASSYSPGLSGNTIYF. The CDR3 DNA reads as TGTGCCAGCAGTTACTCGCCAGGGCTCTCTGGAAACACCATATATTTT.

This chain joins TRBV9 and TRBJ2-3; D remains ambiguous. CDR3 length: 15 amino acids. Trimming shortened V by 4 bases and J by 2 bases, and 14 bases separated the two germline ends. CDR1 is SGDLS, CDR2 YYNGEE, per germline. The CDR3 region has the DNA TGTGCCAGCAGCAAGAGGCAGGCTGACACAGATACGCAGTATTTT. Translating it yields CASSKRQADTDTQYF.

The chain is built from TRBV2 and TRBJ1-5, with D perhaps matching TRBD1 (6 bases). V shed 6 bases and J shed 6 bases, with 18 bases lying between them. The CDR3 is 15 amino acids. Germline V gene data show CDR1 as SNHLY and CDR2 as FYNNEI. CDR3 nucleotide sequence: TGTGCCAGCAGCCAACGTGTCACAGGGAGTCAGCCCCAGCATTTT. Translation: CASSQRVTGSQPQHF.

This clone was seen more than once but under ten times. The J gene is TRBJ1-6, the V gene TRBV6-1, with D possibly being TRBD1 (6 bases). Germline V gene lookup returns CDR1 MNHNS and CDR2 SASEGT. Trimming took 7 bases from V and 9 from J, leaving 13 bases between them. The length of the CDR3 is 13 residues. The CDR3 sequence: CASIHLGGSPLHF. The CDR3 region has the DNA TGTGCCAGCATCCACTTAGGGGGTTCACCCCTCCACTTT.

This chain joins TRBV2 and TRBJ2-3; 15 bases match TRBD2. With V trimmed by 6 bases and J by 4 bases, 14 bases remained unmatched. This CDR3 region has 19 residues. Germline V CDR1 and CDR2: SNHLY, FYNNEI. CDR3 DNA: TGTGCCAGCAGAGACTCCGGGACTAGCGGGAGGCTGAGGGCAGATACGCAGTATTTT. Translation gives CASRDSGTSGRLRADTQYF.

Concerning this clone: One end of the junction does not line up with germline, which may come from a read error. The chain employs TRBV19 and TRBJ2-5, with 10 bases identical to TRBD2. The CDR3 covers 12 residues. In germline, CDR1 is LNHDA, CDR2 SQIVND (reference sequence). CDR3 in DNA: TGTGCCAGTAGTAGAATACAGCGGGAGGGGAACTTC. As protein: CASSRIQREGNF.

This chain joins TRBV6-1 and TRBJ1-3; D gene uncertain. The CDR3 sequence is 14 residues long. Germline values: CDR1 MNHNS, CDR2 SASEGT. The V and J ends lost 7 bases and 4 bases respectively, with 14 bases between them. The CDR3 region is CASNRDVTGNTIYF. CDR3 nucleotide sequence: TGTGCCAGCAATCGAGACGTTACGGGAAACACCATATATTTT.

This clone was found a few times. The chain carries TRBV5-4 and TRBJ2-5; 10 nucleotides match TRBD1. The CDR3 contains 15 residues. Looked up from germline, CDR1 is SGHNT and CDR2 is YYREEE (reference sequence). The junction had 8 bases not matched to a gene; V was cut back by 4 bases and J by 5 bases. CDR3: CASSARQGAGETQYF. The CDR3 DNA reads as TGTGCCAGCAGCGCACGACAGGGGGCAGGGGAGACCCAGTACTTC. Full variable domain (rest looked up from reference TRBV5-4 and TRBJ2-5): ETGVTQSPTHLIKTRGQQVTLRCSSQSGHNTVSWYQQALGQGPQFIFQYYREEENGRGNFPPRFSGLQFPNYSSELNVNALELDDSALYLCASSARQGAGETQYFGPGTRLLVL.

About this clone: The sample holds other DNA sequences that translate to the same CDR3. This chain joins TRBV5-1 and TRBJ1-3, with unresolved D. The V gene lost 3 bases and the J gene lost 0 bases, with 4 bases spanning the gap. Germline V gene data show CDR1 as SGHRS and CDR2 as YFSETQ. The CDR3 has 13 amino acids. The CDR3 bases are TGCGCCAGCAGCTCTTACTCTGGAAACACCATATATTTT. It yields the protein CASSSYSGNTIYF.

V and J are TRBV6-5 and TRBJ2-7; no definite D call. The CDR3 length is 13 residues. The V gene lost 5 bases and the J gene lost 6 bases, with 14 bases spanning the gap. CDR1 and CDR2 (germline): MNHEY, SVGAGI. CDR3 in amino acids: CASSPRPVGEQYF. In nucleotides, the CDR3 is TGTGCCAGCAGTCCTCGACCTGTCGGCGAGCAGTACTTC.

The rearrangement links TRBV10-3 to TRBJ2-3; 7 nucleotides match TRBD2. CDR3 length: 15 amino acids. Germline CDR1 ENHRY, CDR2 SYGVKD. The ends lost 0 bases at V and 0 bases at J; junction bases unmatched: 0. The CDR3 bases are TGTGCCATCAGTGAGTCTAGCGGGAGCACAGATACGCAGTATTTT. Protein product: CAISESSGSTDTQYF.